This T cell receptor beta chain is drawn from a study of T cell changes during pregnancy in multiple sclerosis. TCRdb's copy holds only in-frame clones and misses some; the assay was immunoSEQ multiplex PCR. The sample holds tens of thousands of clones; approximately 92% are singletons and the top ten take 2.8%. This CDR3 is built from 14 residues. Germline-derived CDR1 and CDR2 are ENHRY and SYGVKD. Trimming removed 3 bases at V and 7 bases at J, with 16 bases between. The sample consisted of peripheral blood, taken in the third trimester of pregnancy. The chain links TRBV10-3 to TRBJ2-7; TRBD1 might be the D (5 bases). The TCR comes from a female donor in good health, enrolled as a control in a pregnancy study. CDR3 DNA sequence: TGTGCCATCAGTGATGGGCAGGGCATTATGGAGCAGTACTTC. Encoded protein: CAISDGQGIMEQYF.